This T cell receptor beta chain is from a study of sequential checkpoint blockade in melanoma. Study summary: Both treatment sequences were followed by maintenance nivolumab.

Documented treatment: randomized to nivolumab then ipilimumab (arm A) or the reverse (arm B). No patient had prior DNA-damaging chemotherapy. PBMC sorting kept live CD3+CD8+ cells without CD19 or CD56. Measured with immunoSEQ multiplex PCR; TCRdb has only the in-frame clones, and not every one. The sample consists of 31,000 or so clones, 75% to 90% of them appearing once. The sequenced sample was CD8+ T cells sorted from blood (inferred from file names), obtained from a patient given nivolumab and ipilimumab in sequence. The clonotype originates from a human donor with melanoma.

For the CDR3, the DNA is TGTGCCAGCAGTTTAAACGGGAACACTGAAGCTTTCTTT. Protein sequence: CASSLNGNTEAFF. This chain connects TRBV28 to TRBJ1-1; D is ambiguous. Trimming cost V 2 bases and J 1 base, with 5 bases left between them. The CDR3 spans 13 residues. CDR1 is MDHEN, CDR2 SYDVKM, per germline.